This TCR beta chain was captured in a study of technical replicates of blood from a few donors. From germline, CDR1 is MDHEN and CDR2 SYDVKM. The CDR3 is 13 amino acids. With 6 bases removed from V and 0 bases from J, the gap between germline ends came to 7 bases. Repertoires were generated with immunoSEQ multiplex PCR, while TCRdb's copy carries only in-frame clones and drops some. This table holds 65,000 to 85,000 clones, approximately 91% found once. Sequenced material: T cells isolated from PBMCs. This rearrangement joins TRBV28 to TRBJ2-3; D call uncertain. The receptor was derived from a human donor in good health. CDR3 loop: CASSPPSTDTQYF. The CDR3 DNA sequence: TGTGCCAGCAGCCCTCCCAGCACAGATACGCAGTATTTT. The full variable domain, with the rest looked up from reference TRBV28 and TRBJ2-3, is DVKVTQSSRYLVKRTGEKVFLECVQDMDHENMFWYRQDPGLGLRLIYFSYDVKMKEKGDIPEGYSVSREKKERFSLILESASTNQTSMYLCASSPPSTDTQYFGPGTRLTVL.